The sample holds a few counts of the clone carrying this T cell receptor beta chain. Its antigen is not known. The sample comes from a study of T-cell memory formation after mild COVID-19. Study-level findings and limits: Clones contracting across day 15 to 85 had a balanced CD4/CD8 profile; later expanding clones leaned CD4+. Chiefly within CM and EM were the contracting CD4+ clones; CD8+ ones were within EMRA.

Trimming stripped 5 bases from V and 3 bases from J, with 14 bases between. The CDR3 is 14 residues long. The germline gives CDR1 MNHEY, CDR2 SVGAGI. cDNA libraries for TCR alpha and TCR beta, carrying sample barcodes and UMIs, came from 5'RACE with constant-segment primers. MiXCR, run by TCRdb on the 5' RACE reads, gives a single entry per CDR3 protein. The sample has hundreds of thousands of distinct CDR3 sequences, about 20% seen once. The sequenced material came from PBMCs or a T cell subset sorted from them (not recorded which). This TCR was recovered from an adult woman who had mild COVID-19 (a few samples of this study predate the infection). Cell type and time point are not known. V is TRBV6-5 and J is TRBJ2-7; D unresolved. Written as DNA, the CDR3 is TGTGCCAGCAGTCCCCTCCTAAGGGACTACGAGCAGTACTTC. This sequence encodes CASSPLLRDYEQYF.